Below are 13 T cell receptor beta chains sequenced from a single sample in a study of cytomegalovirus exposure and HLA in healthy donors. Using immunoSEQ multiplex PCR, the repertoire was profiled, and TCRdb retains in-frame clones only, with some absent. The sample lists roughly 120,000 clones; 86% were seen once. Sequenced sample: PBMCs. These receptors were taken from a man aged 18 to 35 in good health and CMV-seronegative.

The chain couples TRBV4-1 to TRBJ2-3; a possible D gene is TRBD2 (6 bases). Trimming left V 1 base short and J 5 bases short, with 16 bases between. The CDR3 has 16 residues. Germline-derived CDR1 and CDR2 are MGHRA and YSYEKL. This CDR3 reads CASSQVVTSSRDTQYF. For the CDR3, the DNA is TGCGCCAGCAGCCAAGTTGTGACTAGTTCACGAGATACGCAGTATTTT.

This chain connects TRBV5-6 to TRBJ2-5, with 7 bases lining up with TRBD2. Trimming cost V 4 bases and J 3 bases; bases outside gene matches: 9. The CDR3 is made up of 15 amino acids. CDR1 is SGHDT and CDR2 is YYEEEE in the germline V gene. This CDR3 reads CASSPWASGEETQYF. The CDR3 DNA follows: TGTGCCAGCAGCCCCTGGGCTAGCGGAGAAGAGACCCAGTACTTC.

V gene TRBV9 combines with J gene TRBJ1-2, with 12 bases identical to TRBD1. Per germline, CDR1 SGDLS and CDR2 YYNGEE. Trimming took 7 bases from V and 7 from J; bases not matched to a gene: 8. This CDR3 is built from 14 residues. This CDR3 reads CASAGTGGKGGYTF. In DNA form, the CDR3 reads TGTGCCAGCGCCGGGACAGGGGGCAAGGGTGGCTACACCTTC.

This clone showed up just a few times. The V gene is TRBV19, the J gene TRBJ1-2; 12 positions match TRBD1. CDR3 length: 15 amino acids. V dropped 4 bases and J dropped 6; count of bases not matched to a gene: 6. Germline V lookup: CDR1 LNHDA, CDR2 SQIVND (reference sequence). The CDR3 here is CASSRTGTGGHGYTF. The CDR3 nucleotides are TGTGCCAGTAGTAGAACCGGGACAGGGGGCCATGGCTACACCTTC.

The genes are TRBV29-1 and TRBJ1-1; TRBD1 aligns across 9 bases. After removal of 4 bases from V and 3 bases from J, the junction contained 0 bases not matched to a gene. This CDR3 is built from 12 residues. Germline CDR1 reads SQVTM; CDR2 reads ANQGSEA. CDR3 region: CSVGTGDTEAFF. The DNA of the CDR3 is TGCAGCGTTGGGACAGGGGACACTGAAGCTTTCTTT.

V is TRBV10-3 and J is TRBJ1-2; weak D call: TRBD1 (5 bases). There are 13 residues in the CDR3. Germline lookup yields CDR1 ENHRY and CDR2 SYGVKD. Trimming stripped 5 bases from V and 2 bases from J, with 9 bases between. CDR3 amino acids: CAISSGQNYGYTF. CDR3 sequence (DNA): TGTGCCATCAGTTCTGGACAAAACTATGGCTACACCTTC.

The J gene is TRBJ2-3, the V gene TRBV21-1; no check of the table's D call, TRBD2, against the DNA was made. TRBV21-1 has pseudogene status. The CDR3 sequence is 16 residues long. CDR3 DNA sequence: TGTGCCAGCAGCAAAGGACTAGCGGTTTCCCCAGATACGCAGTATTTT. This codes for CASSKGLAVSPDTQYF.

This clone was seen only once. The V call is TRBV5-1, the J call TRBJ2-3, with TRBD2 matching 7 bases. This CDR3 comprises 16 residues. V was clipped by 3 bases and J by 7 bases; unmatched bases: 14. CDR1 and CDR2 from the germline V gene are SGHRS and YFSETQ. The CDR3 DNA reads TGCGCCAGCAGCTCGCACCCTCAGCGGGGCTTAAATACGCAGTATTTT. Its translation is CASSSHPQRGLNTQYF.

The chain couples TRBV5-1 to TRBJ2-7, with D tentatively TRBD2 (7 bases). Germline V gives CDR1 SGHRS, CDR2 YFSETQ. Trimming stripped 4 bases from V and 3 bases from J, with 14 bases between. CDR3 length: 14 amino acids. CDR3 sequence (DNA): TGCGCCAGCAGCCTAGGGGGGGGAAACTACGAGCAGTACTTC. Amino acids: CASSLGGGNYEQYF.

The chain carries TRBV11-2 and TRBJ2-2, with D possibly being TRBD1 (6 bases). Germline V gene sequence: CDR1 SGHAT, CDR2 FQNNGV. The CDR3 extends over 15 amino acids. V was pared by 3 bases and J by 1 base, with 9 bases between. The CDR3 nucleotides are TGTGCCAGCAGCTTGGGACACCAGAACACCGGGGAGCTGTTTTTT. It codes for CASSLGHQNTGELFF.

The chain has TRBV19 and TRBJ2-7; unclear D gene. V shed 1 base and J shed 4 bases, with 14 bases lying between them. The CDR3 runs 15 residues. Per the germline V gene, CDR1 is LNHDA and CDR2 is SQIVND (reference sequence). CDR3 nucleotide sequence: TGTGCCAGTAGTATAGGAGGAGAGGCCGGGTACGAGCAGTACTTC. Translating it yields CASSIGGEAGYEQYF. The full variable domain, rest sourced from reference TRBV19 and TRBJ2-7, is DGGITQSPKYLFRKEGQNVTLSCEQNLNHDAMYWYRQDPGQGLRLIYYSQIVNDFQKGDIAEGYSVSREKKESFPLTVTSAQKNPTAFYLCASSIGGEAGYEQYFGPGTRLTVT.

In the case of this clone: The same CDR3 is also encoded by other DNA sequences in this sample. J is TRBJ2-7 and V is TRBV4-1; maybe TRBD2 (5 bases). V lost 1 base and J 1 base, leaving 11 bases between the germline ends. This CDR3 is 15 amino acids long. CDR1 MGHRA and CDR2 YSYEKL come from the germline V gene. The CDR3 loop reads CASSQAGVSSYEQYF. The CDR3 DNA reads TGCGCCAGCAGCCAAGCCGGGGTCAGTTCCTACGAGCAGTACTTC.

This clone was recorded a few times. In DNA form, the CDR3 reads TGTGCCATCAGTGCAGGCTACTACGAGCAGTACTTC. Its protein is CAISAGYYEQYF. This sequence joins TRBV10-3 and TRBJ2-7, with unresolved D. Germline V gene lookup returns CDR1 ENHRY and CDR2 SYGVKD. The CDR3 runs to 12 residues. The V end was cut by 4 bases, the J end by 3 bases, with 7 bases between.